The subject of this entry is one T cell receptor (beta chain). What it binds is unknown. CDR3 length equals 11 residues. Trimming removed 5 bases at V and 2 bases at J, with 4 bases between. Germline V gene lookup returns CDR1 DFQATT and CDR2 SNEGSKA (reference sequence). TCRdb used MiXCR to reprocess the 5' RACE reads, holding one entry per CDR3 protein. Among about 450,000 distinct CDR3 sequences, more than 25% were seen once, and the ten largest hold under 0.9%. The data were taken from a study of CD8 T cells in ankylosing spondylitis. Study findings and constraints: Seemingly distinctive of ankylosing spondylitis blood was a TCR beta motif formed by eight highly homologous variants.

This sequence was found in a male donor with ankylosing spondylitis. The chain recombines TRBV20-1 with TRBJ2-1; D uncertain. Material: blood, either unsorted or a sorted T cell fraction (not recorded which). The CDR3 here is CSADTYNEQFF. The DNA for the CDR3 is TGCAGTGCTGACACCTACAATGAGCAGTTCTTC.